Presented here are 12 T cell receptor beta chains from one specimen sequenced in a study of cytomegalovirus exposure and HLA in healthy donors. Sequenced by immunoSEQ multiplex PCR; TCRdb stores in-frame clones only, minus some. The repertoire includes approximately 140,000 clones, roughly 90% of them detected once, and about 2.7% sits in the top ten. Sequencing input: PBMCs. Every receptor here comes from a man younger than 30 in good health and CMV-seronegative.

This sequence joins TRBV29-1 and TRBJ2-1; tentatively, D is TRBD2 (5 bases). This CDR3 spans 16 amino acids. Germline loops: CDR1 SQVTM, CDR2 ANQGSEA. Trimming removed 0 bases at V and 0 bases at J, with 12 bases between. The CDR3 protein is CSVEELDSRSYNEQFF. The DNA for the CDR3 is TGCAGCGTTGAAGAATTGGACTCGCGCTCCTACAATGAGCAGTTCTTC.

The DNA of the CDR3 is TGTGCCAGCAGATTCGGGACAGGGGGGAACACCGGGGAGCTGTTTTTT. Protein sequence: CASRFGTGGNTGELFF. The V call is TRBV5-4, the J call TRBJ2-2; 11 nucleotides match TRBD1. The CDR3 loop spans 16 amino acids. Germline CDR1 is SGHNT and CDR2 is YYREEE (reference sequence). The trim removed 5 bases at V and 1 base at J, leaving 4 bases unmatched.

The gene calls are TRBV19 and TRBJ2-3; 7 nucleotides agree with TRBD2. Trimming took 6 bases from V and 4 from J; bases not matched to a gene: 1. The CDR3 contains 12 residues. Germline V gene data show CDR1 as LNHDA and CDR2 as SQIVND (reference sequence). Here the CDR3 reads CASRGGSDTQYF. The CDR3 nucleotides read TGTGCCAGTAGGGGGGGGTCAGATACGCAGTATTTT.

The chain couples TRBV5-6 to TRBJ2-7, with 8 bases lining up with TRBD1. Germline CDR1 is SGHDT and CDR2 is YYEEEE. CDR3 length: 15 amino acids. The junction had 10 bases not matched to a gene; V was cut back by 4 bases and J by 4 bases. CDR3 loop: CASSPGWTGPYEQYF. Written as DNA, the CDR3 is TGTGCCAGCAGCCCCGGGTGGACAGGGCCATACGAGCAGTACTTC. Filled out from reference TRBV5-6 and TRBJ2-7, the complete variable domain reads DAGVTQSPTHLIKTRGQQVTLRCSPKSGHDTVSWYQQALGQGPQFIFQYYEEEERQRGNFPDRFSGHQFPNYSSELNVNALLLGDSALYLCASSPGWTGPYEQYFGPGTRLTVT.

The chain recombines TRBV9 with TRBJ2-7, with D possibly being TRBD1 (5 bases). The ends were cut back, 3 bases at V and 5 bases at J, with 18 bases in the middle. This CDR3 region has 15 residues. Germline loops: CDR1 SGDLS, CDR2 YYNGEE. The CDR3, as DNA: TGTGCCAGCAGCGCAACAGGAGTAGAAGAAAACGAGCAGTACTTC. Translation gives CASSATGVEENEQYF.

This chain connects TRBV19 to TRBJ1-5, with D unresolved. Trimming stripped 5 bases from V and 0 bases from J, with 14 bases between. This CDR3 region has 16 residues. Germline loops: CDR1 LNHDA, CDR2 SQIVND (reference sequence). This chain's CDR3 is CASSPLGQFSNQPQHF. DNA of the CDR3: TGTGCCAGTAGTCCCCTAGGTCAGTTTAGCAATCAGCCCCAGCATTTT.

This clone was seen once. The V gene is TRBV5-4, the J gene TRBJ2-7, with a weak D call TRBD1 (6 bases). The CDR3 extends over 17 amino acids. The V and J ends lost 4 bases and 0 bases respectively, with 20 bases between them. Looked up from germline, CDR1 is SGHNT and CDR2 is YYREEE (reference sequence). The CDR3 here is CASSEGFDRRSSYEQYF. Here the CDR3 DNA reads TGTGCCAGCAGCGAGGGGTTTGACAGGAGGAGCTCCTACGAGCAGTACTTC.

J is TRBJ1-6 and V is TRBV6-1, with a tentative D call TRBD1 (5 bases). The CDR3 is 15 amino acids. Germline V gene data show CDR1 as MNHNS and CDR2 as SASEGT. Trimming cost V 1 base and J 9 bases, with 13 bases left between them. CDR3 nucleotides: TGTGCCAGCAGTGAAGACGGCAGGGTAGGTTCACCCCTCCACTTT. It encodes CASSEDGRVGSPLHF.

Only a few counts were recorded for this clone. CDR3 bases: TGTGCCAGCAGCTTGAGGGGAAATTCACCCCTCCACTTT. This gives the protein CASSLRGNSPLHF. V and J are TRBV5-6 and TRBJ1-6; D is possibly TRBD1 (5 bases). Deletions cut 1 base from V and 7 bases from J, with 6 bases between. The CDR3 contains 13 residues. Germline loops: CDR1 SGHDT, CDR2 YYEEEE.

This chain uses TRBV4-3 with TRBJ1-1; D gene uncertain. The CDR3 sequence is 13 residues long. Trimming shortened V by 6 bases and J by 1 base, and 9 bases separated the two germline ends. From germline, CDR1 is LGHNA and CDR2 YSLEER. CDR3 nucleotide sequence: TGCGCCAGCAGTCTCAACTGGAACACTGAAGCTTTCTTT. The encoded protein is CASSLNWNTEAFF.

V usage is TRBV18 and J usage is TRBJ2-3; TRBD1 aligns across 7 bases. Germline loops: CDR1 KGHSH, CDR2 LQKENI. The V and J ends lost 1 base and 3 bases, in that order; junction bases with no gene match: 7. CDR3 length equals 16 residues. CDR3 sequence: CASSPQDRAGTDTQYF. CDR3 in DNA: TGTGCCAGCTCACCACAAGACAGGGCGGGTACAGATACGCAGTATTTT.

The V call is TRBV28, the J call TRBJ2-5; 11 bases map to TRBD2. Germline-derived CDR1 and CDR2 are MDHEN and SYDVKM. CDR3 length: 16 amino acids. With 4 bases clipped from V and 2 bases from J, the junction kept 6 bases outside the gene matches. The CDR3 DNA reads as TGTGCCAGCAGTTCAACAGTAGCGGGAGGGCAAGAGACCCAGTACTTC. It yields the protein CASSSTVAGGQETQYF. Looking up the rest from reference TRBV28 and TRBJ2-5 gives the full variable domain: DVKVTQSSRYLVKRTGEKVFLECVQDMDHENMFWYRQDPGLGLRLIYFSYDVKMKEKGDIPEGYSVSREKKERFSLILESASTNQTSMYLCASSSTVAGGQETQYFGPGTRLLVL.